This T cell receptor beta chain originates from a study of human T cells and chemical hapten exposure. Study observations and caveats: The study found that PT1 expanded TCR counts correlated positively with patch test score. Expanded TCRs grouped into significantly more large CDR3 similarity clusters than controls produced.

The sample's time point: pre-sensitization, week 0. Treatment meaning: therapeutic diphenylcyclopropenone sensitization with weekly scalp DPC. Individual cDNA molecules in this library carried unique molecular identifiers. TCRdb re-derived calls from the RACE reads in MiXCR, one entry per CDR3 protein. The sample has 80,000 to 100,000 distinct CDR3 sequences, around 10% seen once. The CDR3 loop spans 16 amino acids. Germline CDR1 reads KGHSH; CDR2 reads LQKENI. V was pared by 3 bases and J by 4 bases, with 16 bases between. This clonotype was seen repeatedly, ten times or more. Its specificity is unknown.

This TCR derives from a middle-aged woman with alopecia areata. Some clones in this sample may be carry-over from other donors' samples. The rearrangement links TRBV18 to TRBJ1-3; TRBD1 might be the D (6 bases). The sample in question was whole blood, obtained in connection with sensitization to the hapten diphenylcyclopropenone (DPC). The CDR3 here is CASSPTRGAQGNTIYF. In DNA, the CDR3 is TGTGCCAGCTCACCGACCCGGGGGGCTCAGGGAAACACCATATATTTT.